A single sample gave rise to the 29 T cell receptor beta chains below, sequenced in a study of control samples from healthy donors and cancer patients (TCRdb year 2020). The library was prepared using the immunoSEQ multiplex PCR assay. In TCRdb, the immuneACCESS table is reduced to in-frame sequences with V and J assigned. These tables do not hold every clone; where another copy was compared, an unresolved V gene accounts for under half, and the others remain unexplained. The sample has around 130,000 clones on record, 88% of them singletons. The ten largest account for around 3% of the sample. Sequencing was performed on blood. The receptors here all came from a man in his fifties in good health.

The rearrangement uses TRBV2 and TRBJ2-1; D unresolved. Germline V gives CDR1 SNHLY, CDR2 FYNNEI. CDR3 length: 14 amino acids. V gave up 4 bases and J gave up 5 bases, with 12 bases separating them. CDR3 loop: CASSVFGRHNEQFF. The CDR3 bases are TGTGCCAGCAGTGTATTCGGCCGTCACAATGAGCAGTTCTTC.

The chain links TRBV2 to TRBJ1-6; the D gene is possibly TRBD1 (5 bases). Germline V gene lookup returns CDR1 SNHLY and CDR2 FYNNEI. V lost 9 bases, J lost 1 base, and 10 bases lay in between. The CDR3 extends over 14 amino acids. The CDR3 spells CARRGVSYNSPLHF. The DNA for the CDR3 is TGTGCCAGAAGAGGGGTATCCTATAATTCACCCCTCCACTTT.

The CDR3 is CASSQSGDRGVLLGGGELFF. The CDR3 DNA sequence: TGCGCCAGCAGTCAATCCGGAGACAGGGGAGTTCTGTTGGGGGGAGGGGAGCTGTTTTTT. V gene TRBV23-1 combines with J gene TRBJ2-2; 8 bases agree with TRBD1. TRBV23-1 is placed among ORFs of uncertain function. V shed 0 bases, J shed 8 bases, and the junction held 20 bases outside the gene matches. The CDR3 totals 20 residues.

This chain connects TRBV11-3 to TRBJ1-6; no clear D gene. CDR1 and CDR2 from the germline V gene are SGHNT and YENEEA. The CDR3 has 14 amino acids. Trimming pared 5 bases from V and 7 bases from J, leaving 12 bases between. CDR3 sequence reads: CASSRGQFNSPLHF. As DNA, the CDR3 is TGTGCCAGCAGCCGAGGGCAGTTCAATTCACCCCTCCACTTT. The full variable domain, rest sourced from reference TRBV11-3 and TRBJ1-6, is EAGVVQSPRYKIIEKKQPVAFWCNPISGHNTLYWYLQNLGQGPELLIRYENEEAVDDSQLPKDRFSAERLKGVDSTLKIQPAELGDSAVYLCASSRGQFNSPLHFGNGTRLTVT.

This clone has only a few counts. CDR3 sequence: CASSPDIVSGNTIYF. The CDR3, as DNA: TGTGCCAGCAGCCCCGATATTGTCTCTGGAAACACCATATATTTT. The chain joins TRBV7-6 to TRBJ1-3; D unclear. V was pared by 5 bases and J by 0 bases, with 11 bases between. CDR1 is SGHVS, CDR2 FNYEAQ, per germline. The CDR3 has 15 amino acids.

The chain has TRBV19 and TRBJ1-5; perhaps TRBD1 as D (5 bases). Trimming took off 1 base at V and 5 bases at J, with 12 bases between the two ends. Germline-derived CDR1 and CDR2 are LNHDA and SQIVND (reference sequence). The CDR3 consists of 15 residues. The CDR3 DNA reads as TGTGCCAGTAGTATAGGACGGGGCTATCATCAGCCCCAGCATTTT. Encoded protein: CASSIGRGYHQPQHF.

The V gene is TRBV5-4, the J gene TRBJ1-3, with D unresolved. The CDR3 runs 12 residues. The germline CDR1 and CDR2 sequences are SGHNT and YYREEE (reference sequence). The CDR3 spells CFVGSSGNTIYF. In DNA, the CDR3 is TGTTTTGTCGGGAGCTCTGGAAACACCATATATTTT. The full variable domain, its missing parts supplied by reference TRBV5-4 and TRBJ1-3, is ETGVTQSPTHLIKTRGQQVTLRCSSQSGHNTVSWYQQALGQGPQFIFQYYREEENGRGNFPPRFSGLQFPNYSSELNVNALELDDSALYLCFVGSSGNTIYFGEGSWLTVV.

CDR3 in DNA: TGTGCCAGCAGCTTCGCTTTCCGGGACAGGGTTAACTATGGCTACACCTTC. It is translated as CASSFAFRDRVNYGYTF. This chain joins TRBV28 and TRBJ1-2, with 9 bases lining up with TRBD1. The CDR3 covers 17 residues. The germline gives CDR1 MDHEN, CDR2 SYDVKM. V lost 6 bases, J lost 1 base, and 12 bases stayed unmatched.

This chain uses TRBV10-3 with TRBJ2-2, with 13 bases lining up with TRBD2. CDR3 length: 19 residues. V was clipped by 6 bases and J by 4 bases; unmatched bases: 14. Germline lookup yields CDR1 ENHRY and CDR2 SYGVKD. The CDR3 loop reads CAISPTSGGAQKSTGELFF. CDR3 bases: TGTGCCATCAGCCCTACTAGCGGGGGGGCCCAAAAGAGCACCGGGGAGCTGTTTTTT.

The chain links TRBV28 to TRBJ2-1; 11 nucleotides match TRBD2. This CDR3 contains 19 residues. The V segment lost 6 bases and the J segment 0 bases; nucleotides outside the gene matches: 13. Germline lookup yields CDR1 MDHEN and CDR2 SYDVKM. The CDR3 reads CASRQTSGGAQSSYNEQFF. The CDR3 nucleotides are TGTGCCAGCAGACAAACTAGCGGGGGTGCTCAAAGCTCCTACAATGAGCAGTTCTTC.

This CDR3 reads CASSLRRGDEQFF. CDR3 sequence (DNA): TGTGCCAGCAGCTTAAGGAGGGGGGATGAGCAGTTCTTC. The chain recombines TRBV7-3 with TRBJ2-1; D is tentatively TRBD1 or TRBD2 (6 bases each). Trimming pared 1 base from V and 8 bases from J, leaving 9 bases between. There are 13 residues in the CDR3. Germline V gene lookup returns CDR1 SGHTA and CDR2 FQGTGA.

The V and J genes are TRBV9 and TRBJ2-1; TRBD2 matches 7 bases. CDR3 length equals 14 residues. Trimming cost V 4 bases and J 5 bases; bases outside gene matches: 6. Germline-derived CDR1 and CDR2 are SGDLS and YYNGEE. CDR3 in DNA: TGTGCCAGCAGCCCCCCGGGAGGAAACAATGAGCAGTTCTTC. This encodes CASSPPGGNNEQFF.

The V and J genes are TRBV19 and TRBJ2-7; D is possibly TRBD1 or TRBD2 (5 bases each). V lost 1 base to trimming and J lost 2 bases, with 18 bases between them. Germline-derived CDR1 and CDR2 are LNHDA and SQIVND (reference sequence). The CDR3 has 17 residues. The CDR3 is CASSIGGAAYAPYEQYF. The CDR3 coding sequence is TGTGCCAGTAGTATAGGAGGGGCGGCTTATGCCCCCTACGAGCAGTACTTC.

This clone was counted once. This chain connects TRBV27 to TRBJ1-4; 7 nucleotides align to TRBD1. The CDR3 extends over 17 amino acids. Germline V lookup: CDR1 MNHEY, CDR2 SMNVEV (reference sequence). The V and J ends lost 5 bases and 2 bases, in that order; junction bases with no gene match: 11. The CDR3 region has the DNA TGTGCCAGCAGTCCTCGACAGGGTCCTAGTACTAATGAAAAACTGTTTTTT. Translated, it gives CASSPRQGPSTNEKLFF.

This clone was detected only a few times. The genes are TRBV6-9 and TRBJ2-2, with D perhaps matching TRBD2 (6 bases). Germline CDR1 and CDR2: MNHGY and SVAAGI. The CDR3 covers 17 residues. Trimming stripped 10 bases from V and 1 base from J, with 22 bases between. CDR3 sequence: CAMRGLGCELNTGELFF. The CDR3, as DNA: TGTGCCATGCGGGGACTGGGTTGTGAACTGAACACCGGGGAGCTGTTTTTT.

The V and J genes are TRBV24-1 and TRBJ2-5; 12 nucleotides align to TRBD2. Germline assignment: CDR1 KGHDR and CDR2 SFDVKD. This CDR3 has 15 residues. V trimming: 9 bases; J trimming: 5 bases; junction bases outside the gene matches: 9. DNA of the CDR3: TGTGCCACCGCCATACTAGCGGGGGGCCGTGAGACCCAGTACTTC. This encodes CATAILAGGRETQYF.

This clone was detected only once. The chain couples TRBV7-2 to TRBJ1-2; TRBD1 is a possible D gene (5 bases). In germline, CDR1 is SGHTA, CDR2 FQGNSA. With 3 bases removed from V and 1 base from J, the gap between germline ends came to 15 bases. This CDR3 has 16 amino acids. The CDR3 coding sequence is TGTGCCAGCAGCTTGTTCGGCGGGGGGAATAACTATGGCTACACCTTC. Translation gives CASSLFGGGNNYGYTF.

The V gene is TRBV4-2, the J gene TRBJ2-5; a weak D match, TRBD2 (5 bases). V lost 1 base to trimming and J lost 5 bases, with 5 bases between them. The CDR3 totals 12 residues. CDR1 is LGHNA and CDR2 is YNFKEQ in the germline V gene. The CDR3 reads CASSQGRETQYF. CDR3 nucleotides: TGTGCCAGCAGCCAAGGGAGGGAGACCCAGTACTTC.

The chain carries TRBV6-5 and TRBJ2-2; D tentatively fits TRBD1 or TRBD2 (6 bases each). V lost 7 bases, J lost 5 bases, and 14 bases lay in between. CDR3 length: 14 amino acids. Germline V CDR1 and CDR2: MNHEY, SVGAGI. The CDR3 loop reads CASTRTGTTGELFF. Here the CDR3 DNA reads TGTGCCAGCACCAGAACAGGGACTACCGGGGAGCTGTTTTTT.

This clone was found a few times. The rearrangement links TRBV6-6 to TRBJ1-5; D gene ambiguous. Germline CDR1 and CDR2: MNHNY and SVGAGI (reference sequence). This CDR3 spans 13 amino acids. Trimming shortened V by 2 bases and J by 2 bases, and 4 bases separated the two germline ends. The CDR3 reads CASSYGGNQPQHF. CDR3 coding DNA: TGTGCCAGCAGTTACGGGGGCAATCAGCCCCAGCATTTT.

The chain links TRBV10-3 to TRBJ1-5; possibly TRBD1 for D (6 bases). Germline CDR1 ENHRY, CDR2 SYGVKD. CDR3 size: 14 residues. Trimming left V 2 bases short and J 7 bases short, with 12 bases between. The CDR3 loop reads CAISENRDRQPQHF. In nucleotides, the CDR3 is TGTGCCATCAGTGAGAACAGGGACCGACAGCCCCAGCATTTT.

This clone is a singleton in its sample. This chain uses TRBV10-3 with TRBJ1-1, with 10 bases that match TRBD1. After removal of 10 bases from V and 4 bases from J, the junction contained 3 bases not matched to a gene. Germline values: CDR1 ENHRY, CDR2 SYGVKD. The CDR3 has 12 residues. CDR3 protein: CATRDRGTEAFF. CDR3 in DNA: TGTGCCACGAGGGACAGGGGCACTGAAGCTTTCTTT.

This clone was detected once. V gene TRBV24-1 combines with J gene TRBJ2-1, with 15 bases lining up with TRBD2. The J segment lost 2 bases and the V segment lost 3 bases, leaving 10 bases of the junction unmatched. The germline gives CDR1 KGHDR, CDR2 SFDVKD. The length of the CDR3 is 20 residues. The CDR3 spells CATSDTPGLAGGGAYNEQFF. Written as DNA, the CDR3 is TGTGCCACCAGTGATACTCCGGGACTAGCGGGGGGAGGGGCCTACAATGAGCAGTTCTTC.

This sequence joins TRBV6-2 or TRBV6-3 and TRBJ2-1, with 7 positions matching TRBD2. The CDR3 is 13 residues long. J lost 8 bases, V lost 2 bases, and 3 bases had no gene match. CDR1 is MNHEY and CDR2 is SVGEGT in the germline V gene. CDR3 sequence (DNA): TGTGCCAGCAGTTACGCCGGACTAGATGAGCAGTTCTTC. Amino acids: CASSYAGLDEQFF.

J is TRBJ2-2 and V is TRBV5-8; perhaps TRBD2 as D (5 bases). The germline gives CDR1 SGHTS, CDR2 YDEGEE. With 1 base removed from V and 4 bases from J, the gap between germline ends came to 14 bases. The CDR3 loop spans 16 amino acids. CDR3 loop: CASSLMELRGTGELFF. CDR3 bases: TGTGCCAGCAGCTTGATGGAGCTACGGGGCACCGGGGAGCTGTTTTTT.

CDR3 sequence (DNA): TGTGCCAGCAGCTTAGGAAGGTACGGCGAGCAGTACTTC. Translated: CASSLGRYGEQYF. The chain employs TRBV7-9 and TRBJ2-7; D gene ambiguous. The germline V gene has CDR1 SEHNR and CDR2 FQNEAQ (reference sequence). This CDR3 contains 13 residues. Trimming stripped 1 base from V and 6 bases from J, with 10 bases between.

This clone was detected only once. The chain recombines TRBV7-2 with TRBJ2-7; D gene ambiguous. Germline CDR1 SGHTA, CDR2 FQGNSA. The CDR3 contains 12 residues. V lost 2 bases and J lost 6, with 8 bases in between. The CDR3 loop is CASSLFSAEQYF. CDR3 coding DNA: TGTGCCAGCAGCTTATTCTCGGCCGAGCAGTACTTC. Combining the CDR3 with reference TRBV7-2 and TRBJ2-7 gives the whole variable domain GAGVSQSPSNKVTEKGKDVELRCDPISGHTALYWYRQSLGQGLEFLIYFQGNSAPDKSGLPSDRFSAERTGGSVSTLTIQRTQQEDSAVYLCASSLFSAEQYFGPGTRLTVT.

This chain uses TRBV11-2 with TRBJ2-1; 7 positions agree with TRBD2. The CDR3 loop spans 15 amino acids. With 8 bases clipped from V and 6 bases from J, the junction kept 13 bases outside the gene matches. Germline V gene data show CDR1 as SGHAT and CDR2 as FQNNGV. The CDR3 bases are TGTGCCAGCGCCAAGCGGGACCGCGAAGCCAATGAGCAGTTCTTC. The encoded protein is CASAKRDREANEQFF.

The rearrangement uses TRBV29-1 and TRBJ1-1; 7 nucleotides match TRBD1. Per germline, CDR1 SQVTM and CDR2 ANQGSEA. V trimming: 8 bases; J trimming: 3 bases; junction bases outside the gene matches: 12. The CDR3 covers 14 residues. CDR3 DNA: TGCAGCACTCAACGGACAGGTGCTGACACTGAAGCTTTCTTT. Its protein product is CSTQRTGADTEAFF.